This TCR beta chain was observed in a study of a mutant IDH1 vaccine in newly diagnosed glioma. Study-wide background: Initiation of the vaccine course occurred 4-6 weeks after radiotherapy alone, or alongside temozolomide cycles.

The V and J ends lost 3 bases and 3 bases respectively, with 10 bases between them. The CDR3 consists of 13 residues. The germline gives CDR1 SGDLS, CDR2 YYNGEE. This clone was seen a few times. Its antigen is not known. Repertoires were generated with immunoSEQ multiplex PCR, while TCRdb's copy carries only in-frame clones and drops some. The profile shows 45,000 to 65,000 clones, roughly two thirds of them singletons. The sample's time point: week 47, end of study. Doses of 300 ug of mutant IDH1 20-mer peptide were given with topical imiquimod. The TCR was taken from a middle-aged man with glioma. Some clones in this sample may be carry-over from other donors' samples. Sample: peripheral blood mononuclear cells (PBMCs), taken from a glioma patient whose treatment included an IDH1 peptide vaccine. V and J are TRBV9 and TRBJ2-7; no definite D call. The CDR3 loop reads CASSGDADYEQYF. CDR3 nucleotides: TGTGCCAGCAGCGGAGACGCAGACTACGAGCAGTACTTC.